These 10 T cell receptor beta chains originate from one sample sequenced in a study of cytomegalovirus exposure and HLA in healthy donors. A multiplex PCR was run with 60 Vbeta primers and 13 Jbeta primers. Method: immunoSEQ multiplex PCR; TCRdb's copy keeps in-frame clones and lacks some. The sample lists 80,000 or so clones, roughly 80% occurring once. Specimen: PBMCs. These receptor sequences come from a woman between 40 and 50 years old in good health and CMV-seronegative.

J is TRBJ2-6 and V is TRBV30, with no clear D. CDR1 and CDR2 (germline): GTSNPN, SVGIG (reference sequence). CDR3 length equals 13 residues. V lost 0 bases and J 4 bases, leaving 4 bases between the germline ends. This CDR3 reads CAWSVAGANVLTF. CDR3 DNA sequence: TGTGCCTGGAGTGTGGCCGGGGCCAACGTCCTGACTTTC.

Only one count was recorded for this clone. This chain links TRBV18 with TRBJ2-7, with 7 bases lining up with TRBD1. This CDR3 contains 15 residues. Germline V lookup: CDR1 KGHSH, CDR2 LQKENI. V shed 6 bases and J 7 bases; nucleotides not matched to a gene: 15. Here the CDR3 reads CASSSYRQGLGEQYF. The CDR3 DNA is TGTGCCAGCTCGTCCTATCGACAGGGATTGGGAGAGCAGTACTTC.

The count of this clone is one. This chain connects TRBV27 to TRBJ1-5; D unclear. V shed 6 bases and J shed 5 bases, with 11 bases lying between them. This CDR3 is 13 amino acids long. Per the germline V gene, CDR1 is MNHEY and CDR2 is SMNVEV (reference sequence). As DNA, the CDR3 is TGTGCCAGCAGCGCCGCGGGTTATCAGCCCCAGCATTTT. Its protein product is CASSAAGYQPQHF.

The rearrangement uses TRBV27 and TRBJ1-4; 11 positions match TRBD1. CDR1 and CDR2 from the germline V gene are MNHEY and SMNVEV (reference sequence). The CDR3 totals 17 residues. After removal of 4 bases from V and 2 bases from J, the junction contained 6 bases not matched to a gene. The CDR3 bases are TGTGCCAGCAGTTCTGGACAGGGGGCGACCACTAATGAAAAACTGTTTTTT. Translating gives CASSSGQGATTNEKLFF.

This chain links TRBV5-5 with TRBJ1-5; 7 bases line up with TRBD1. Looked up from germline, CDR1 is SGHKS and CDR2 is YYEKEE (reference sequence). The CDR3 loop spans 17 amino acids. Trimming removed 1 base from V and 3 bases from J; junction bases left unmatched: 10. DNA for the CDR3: TGTGCCAGCAGCTTGTCCCCGGGACAGTCACCCAATCAGCCCCAGCATTTT. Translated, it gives CASSLSPGQSPNQPQHF.

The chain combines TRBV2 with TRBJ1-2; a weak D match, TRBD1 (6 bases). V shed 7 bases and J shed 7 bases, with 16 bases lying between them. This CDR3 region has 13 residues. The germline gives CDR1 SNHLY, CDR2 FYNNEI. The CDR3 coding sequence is TGTGCCAGCATGGGGGAGGGGGGGATTGGCTACACCTTC. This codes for CASMGEGGIGYTF.

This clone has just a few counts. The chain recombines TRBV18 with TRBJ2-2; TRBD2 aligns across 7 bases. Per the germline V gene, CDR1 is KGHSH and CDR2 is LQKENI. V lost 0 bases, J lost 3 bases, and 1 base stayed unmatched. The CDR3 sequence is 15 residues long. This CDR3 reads CASSPPGRDTGELFF. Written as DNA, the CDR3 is TGTGCCAGCTCACCACCGGGGAGGGACACCGGGGAGCTGTTTTTT. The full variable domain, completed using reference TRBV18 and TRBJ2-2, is NAGVMQNPRHLVRRRGQEARLRCSPMKGHSHVYWYRQLPEEGLKFMVYLQKENIIDESGMPKERFSAEFPKEGPSILRIQQVVRGDSAAYFCASSPPGRDTGELFFGEGSRLTVL.

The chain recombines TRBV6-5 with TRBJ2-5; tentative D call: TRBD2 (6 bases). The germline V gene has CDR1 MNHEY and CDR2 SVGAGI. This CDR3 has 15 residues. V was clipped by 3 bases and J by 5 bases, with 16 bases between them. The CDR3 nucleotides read TGTGCCAGCAGTTATGGAGGGAGGCCCCCGGAGACCCAGTACTTC. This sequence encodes CASSYGGRPPETQYF.

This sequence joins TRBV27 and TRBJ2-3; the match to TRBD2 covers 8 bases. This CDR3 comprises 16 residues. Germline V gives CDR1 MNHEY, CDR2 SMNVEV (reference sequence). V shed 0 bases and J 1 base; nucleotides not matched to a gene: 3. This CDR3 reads CASSLSELAGTDTQYF. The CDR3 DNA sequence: TGTGCCAGCAGTTTATCGGAACTAGCGGGCACAGATACGCAGTATTTT.

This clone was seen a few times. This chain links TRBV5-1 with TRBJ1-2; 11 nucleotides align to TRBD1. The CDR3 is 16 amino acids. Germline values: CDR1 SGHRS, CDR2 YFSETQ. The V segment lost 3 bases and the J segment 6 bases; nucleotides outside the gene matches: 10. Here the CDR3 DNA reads TGCGCCAGCAGCTCCACCGGGACAGGGGGATACGATGGCTACACCTTC. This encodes CASSSTGTGGYDGYTF.